This TCR beta chain was obtained from a study of CD8+ T cells in alopecia areata. Overall study context: Those treated were given oral tofacitinib at 5 to 10 mg twice daily. Scalp area affected, as a percentage, set the severity score of treated patients. Study conclusions and caveats: As there was one nonresponder, how baseline CD8+ expansion relates to response remains uncertain.

The CDR3 consists of 16 residues. V was pared by 0 bases and J by 5 bases, with 10 bases of the junction left unmatched. Per germline, CDR1 SGHDT and CDR2 YYEEEE. Indicated treatment: oral pan-JAK inhibitor, 5-10 mg twice daily. In the case of this clone: Antigen unknown.

The sequencing template was cDNA reverse transcribed from extracted RNA. Repertoires were generated with immunoSEQ multiplex PCR, while TCRdb's copy carries only in-frame clones and drops some. The sample records 90,000 to 100,000 clones, approximately 60% being singletons. V is TRBV5-6 and J is TRBJ1-1; 7 bases map to TRBD1. This sequence originates from a human donor with alopecia areata. This sample comprised CD8+ T cells sorted from blood, obtained at week 4, from a patient treated with tofacitinib. The chain's CDR3 is CASSLARRQGLTEAFF. CDR3 in DNA: TGTGCCAGCAGCTTGGCCAGGAGACAGGGTTTGACTGAAGCTTTCTTT.